Sequencing of this T cell receptor beta chain was carried out in a study of blood T cell repertoires in COVID-19. In the study overall: Spain, Italy and the United States supplied samples that represented acute and convalescent COVID-19.

The authors' processing: Reference gene primer amplification gave estimated nucleated cell counts. Sequenced by immunoSEQ multiplex PCR; TCRdb stores in-frame clones only, minus some. V, J and clone size are those of that table, while D and trimming were read from the DNA. In the table there are just over 300,000 clones, just under 90% of which are singletons. Trimming removed 1 base from V and 0 bases from J; junction bases left unmatched: 7. Germline V gene sequence: CDR1 SGHNT, CDR2 YYREEE (reference sequence). The CDR3 covers 17 residues. J is TRBJ2-1 and V is TRBV5-4; 7 positions agree with TRBD1. The receptor was isolated from a woman under 40 with COVID-19, enrolled during active disease. The sequenced sample was peripheral blood. CDR3 sequence (DNA): TGTGCCAGCAGCTTGAAAGGGGGCATACTCTCCTACAATGAGCAGTTCTTC. This translates into CASSLKGGILSYNEQFF.